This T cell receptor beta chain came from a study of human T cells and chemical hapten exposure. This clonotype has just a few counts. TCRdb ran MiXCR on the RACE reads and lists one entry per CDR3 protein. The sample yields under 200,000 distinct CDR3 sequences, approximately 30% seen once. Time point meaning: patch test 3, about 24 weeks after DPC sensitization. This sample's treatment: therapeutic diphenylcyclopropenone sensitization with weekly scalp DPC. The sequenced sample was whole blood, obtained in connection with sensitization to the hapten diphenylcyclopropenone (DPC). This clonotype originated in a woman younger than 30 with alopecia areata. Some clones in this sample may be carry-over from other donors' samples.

The CDR3, as DNA: TGCAGTGCCGACGTGGACGGCTTGAACACTGAAGCTTTCTTT. Amino acid sequence: CSADVDGLNTEAFF. The chain carries TRBV20-1 and TRBJ1-1; D remains ambiguous. V dropped 6 bases and J dropped 0 bases, with 14 bases sitting between them. Germline-derived CDR1 and CDR2 are DFQATT and SNEGSKA (reference sequence). The CDR3 is made up of 14 amino acids.